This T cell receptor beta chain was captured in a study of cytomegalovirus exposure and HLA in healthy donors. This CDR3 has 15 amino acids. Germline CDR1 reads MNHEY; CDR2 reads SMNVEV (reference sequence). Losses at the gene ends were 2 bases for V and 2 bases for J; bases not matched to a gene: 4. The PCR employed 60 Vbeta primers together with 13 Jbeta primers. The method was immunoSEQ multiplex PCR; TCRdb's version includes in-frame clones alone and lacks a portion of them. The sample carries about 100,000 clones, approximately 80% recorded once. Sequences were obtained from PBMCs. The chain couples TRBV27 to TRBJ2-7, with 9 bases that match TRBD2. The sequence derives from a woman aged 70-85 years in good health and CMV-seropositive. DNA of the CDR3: TGTGCCAGCAGTTTAAAGACTAGCGGCGCCTACGAGCAGTACTTC. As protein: CASSLKTSGAYEQYF.